Below are 8 T cell receptor beta chains sequenced from a single sample in a study of blood T cell repertoires in COVID-19 (dated by TCRdb to the early 2020s). The method behind the library was the immunoSEQ multiplex PCR assay. This immuneACCESS table, as held by TCRdb, lists in-frame sequences with V and J called but not all clones. Of the missing ones, under half trace to an unresolved V gene in checked studies; the others have no known cause. Across this sample there are about 110,000 clones, with about four fifths seen only once. The biggest ten clones account for roughly 4% of the sample. Sequencing input: peripheral blood. Receptor source: a man between 65 and 80 years old with acute or convalescent COVID-19.

The V gene is TRBV5-1, the J gene TRBJ2-1; 11 nucleotides agree with TRBD2. The V segment lost 3 bases and the J segment 9 bases; nucleotides outside the gene matches: 11. Germline V lookup: CDR1 SGHRS, CDR2 YFSETQ. This CDR3 has 16 amino acids. CDR3 sequence (DNA): TGCGCCAGCAGCTCTTTAACTAGCGGGGGTTCCGGTGAGCAGTTCTTC. Translated, it gives CASSSLTSGGSGEQFF. The full variable domain, with the rest looked up from reference TRBV5-1 and TRBJ2-1, is KAGVTQTPRYLIKTRGQQVTLSCSPISGHRSVSWYQQTPGQGLQFLFEYFSETQRNKGNFPGRFSGRQFSNSRSEMNVSTLELGDSALYLCASSSLTSGGSGEQFFGPGTRLTVL.

The rearrangement joins TRBV7-3 to TRBJ2-2, with D perhaps TRBD1 (7 bases). This CDR3 spans 16 amino acids. Germline V gene data show CDR1 as SGHTA and CDR2 as FQGTGA. Trimming shortened V by 5 bases and J by 0 bases, and 13 bases separated the two germline ends. In DNA, the CDR3 is TGTGCCAGCAGCGCTCAGGGGGGCGCGAACACCGGGGAGCTGTTTTTT. It is translated as CASSAQGGANTGELFF.

This chain connects TRBV2 to TRBJ1-5; TRBD1 is a possible D gene (6 bases). V lost 6 bases and J lost 0, with 18 bases in between. The germline V gene encodes CDR1 SNHLY and CDR2 FYNNEI. The CDR3 has 17 amino acids. CDR3 sequence: CASSKQGGTYSNQPQHF. CDR3 sequence (DNA): TGTGCCAGCAGCAAACAGGGAGGGACGTATAGCAATCAGCCCCAGCATTTT.

The V and J genes are TRBV5-4 and TRBJ2-7; D perhaps matches TRBD2 (5 bases). This CDR3 region has 16 residues. The germline gives CDR1 SGHNT, CDR2 YYREEE (reference sequence). V was trimmed by 3 bases and J by 1 base, leaving 17 bases between them. Here the CDR3 reads CASSSPLQTRSYEQYF. The CDR3 DNA follows: TGTGCCAGCAGCTCGCCCCTTCAAACTAGATCCTACGAGCAGTACTTC.

The rearrangement joins TRBV3-1 (or the pseudogene TRBV3-2) to TRBJ1-1; D gene uncertain. Looked up from germline, CDR1 is LGHDT and CDR2 is YNNKEL (reference sequence). The germline V and J ends were trimmed by 0 bases and 11 bases, with 19 bases remaining between them. The CDR3 contains 15 residues. Written as DNA, the CDR3 is TGTGCCAGCAGCCAAGAGGGAGGAGGCTTTCAACATGCTTTCTTT. This translates into CASSQEGGGFQHAFF.

This clone was recorded a few times. Other DNA sequences in this specimen translate into the identical CDR3. V and J are TRBV12-3 or TRBV12-4 and TRBJ2-4; D is uncertain. The V gene lost 5 bases and the J gene lost 3 bases, with 8 bases spanning the gap. This CDR3 is built from 13 residues. As DNA, the CDR3 is TGTGCCAGCAGTCCAAGAGGCAAAAACATTCAGTACTTC. As protein: CASSPRGKNIQYF.

V gene TRBV4-3 combines with J gene TRBJ2-1; TRBD2 is a possible D gene (6 bases). Deletions cut 4 bases from V and 0 bases from J, with 10 bases between. Germline CDR1 reads LGHNA; CDR2 reads YSLEER. The CDR3 runs to 15 residues. The CDR3 sequence is CASSPGTGSYNEQFF. CDR3 DNA: TGCGCCAGCAGCCCCGGGACTGGCTCCTACAATGAGCAGTTCTTC.

This sequence joins TRBV18 and TRBJ2-2, with 8 positions matching TRBD2. The CDR3 sequence is 15 residues long. The germline V gene has CDR1 KGHSH and CDR2 LQKENI. V dropped 2 bases and J dropped 4; count of bases not matched to a gene: 3. DNA of the CDR3: TGTGCCAGCTCACCAGCGGGGGGCTCCACCGGGGAGCTGTTTTTT. Protein sequence: CASSPAGGSTGELFF.